The 29 T cell receptor beta chains listed next were all sequenced from one sample in a study of T cell repertoires in cytomegalovirus infection. Their antigens remain unidentified. TCRdb independently ran MiXCR on the reads; one entry per CDR3 protein. The sample has tens of thousands of distinct CDR3 sequences; about 24% are singletons. Sequencing used CD8+ T cells from cultured PBMCs, obtained from culture after CMV antigen stimulation. These receptors were taken from a human donor in good health (CMV status not recorded). Some clones in this sample may be carry-over from other donors' samples.

The chain is built from TRBV5-1 and TRBJ1-1; D not certain. Germline CDR1 is SGHRS and CDR2 is YFSETQ. Trimming stripped 0 bases from V and 6 bases from J, with 9 bases between. The CDR3 has 13 residues. The CDR3 spells CASSLGVDSEAFF. The CDR3 nucleotides are TGCGCCAGCAGCTTGGGGGTCGACTCTGAAGCTTTCTTT.

This clonotype appeared many times. V is TRBV6-2 or TRBV6-3 and J is TRBJ2-1, with TRBD2 matching over 7 bases. Germline values: CDR1 MNHEY, CDR2 SVGEGT. Trimming at V came to 3 bases and at J to 4 bases, leaving 3 bases not matched to a gene. The CDR3 spans 14 residues. The DNA of the CDR3 is TGTGCCAGCAGTTATGGTAGCGGGTACAATGAGCAGTTCTTC. Protein sequence: CASSYGSGYNEQFF.

The table lists this clonotype with many counts. The rearrangement links TRBV28 to TRBJ1-1, with TRBD1 matching over 9 bases. V was clipped by 4 bases and J by 3 bases; unmatched bases: 12. This CDR3 has 17 residues. The germline V gene has CDR1 MDHEN and CDR2 SYDVKM. The CDR3 sequence: CASSSVPGQGPDTEAFF. The CDR3 coding sequence is TGTGCCAGCAGTTCCGTCCCGGGACAGGGTCCGGACACTGAAGCTTTCTTT. Using reference TRBV28 and TRBJ1-1 for the parts outside the CDR3, the full variable domain is DVKVTQSSRYLVKRTGEKVFLECVQDMDHENMFWYRQDPGLGLRLIYFSYDVKMKEKGDIPEGYSVSREKKERFSLILESASTNQTSMYLCASSSVPGQGPDTEAFFGQGTRLTVV.

The table lists this clonotype with a few counts. The rearrangement uses TRBV19 and TRBJ1-2; maybe TRBD1 (6 bases). Germline V lookup: CDR1 LNHDA, CDR2 SQIVND (reference sequence). CDR3 length equals 13 residues. The V end lost 5 bases, the J end lost 4 bases, and 11 bases lay between the germline ends. Written as DNA, the CDR3 is TGTGCCAGTAGTCCGGCAGGGGCCTATGGCTACACCTTC. It translates to CASSPAGAYGYTF.

This clonotype has a handful of counts. The chain combines TRBV6-5 with TRBJ2-3, with D possibly matching TRBD2 (6 bases). The length of the CDR3 is 15 residues. Germline V gene data show CDR1 as MNHEY and CDR2 as SVGAGI. V was cut by 4 bases and J by 3 bases, with 14 bases left in between. The CDR3 loop is CASSFQGGITDTQYF. The CDR3 DNA follows: TGTGCCAGCAGTTTCCAGGGAGGCATAACAGATACGCAGTATTTT.

This clonotype was counted between two and nine times. The chain links TRBV28 to TRBJ1-1, with D unclear. Germline CDR1 is MDHEN and CDR2 is SYDVKM. V lost 1 base and J lost 4, with 7 bases in between. This CDR3 has 13 amino acids. The CDR3 nucleotides read TGTGCCAGCAGTTTATCATATGGCACTGAAGCTTTCTTT. As protein: CASSLSYGTEAFF.

The sample holds many counts of this clonotype. The chain employs TRBV19 and TRBJ1-1; TRBD1 is a possible D gene (5 bases). CDR1 is LNHDA, CDR2 SQIVND, per germline (reference sequence). Trimming removed 5 bases from V and 7 bases from J, with 17 bases in between. This CDR3 region has 14 residues. Here the CDR3 reads CASSPPDTGFEAFF. The DNA for the CDR3 is TGTGCCAGTAGTCCCCCGGACACTGGCTTTGAAGCTTTCTTT.

This clonotype was counted ten times or more. The rearrangement links TRBV7-2 to TRBJ2-1; D call uncertain. The CDR3 has 13 residues. V lost 3 bases, J lost 7 bases, and 10 bases lay in between. Per the germline V gene, CDR1 is SGHTA and CDR2 is FQGNSA. The CDR3 DNA is TGTGCCAGCAGCTTGTACCTAGGGAATGAGCAGTTCTTC. Translation: CASSLYLGNEQFF.

This chain joins TRBV24-1 and TRBJ2-1; 7 bases fit TRBD2. V gave up 7 bases and J gave up 5 bases; unmatched junction bases: 1. This CDR3 has 12 residues. The V gene's germline CDR1 is KGHDR and CDR2 SFDVKD. The CDR3 here is CATRGGNNEQFF. The CDR3 DNA follows: TGTGCCACCAGGGGAGGGAACAATGAGCAGTTCTTC.

In this sample, this clonotype turned up many times. The V call is TRBV7-8, the J call TRBJ1-2; a weak D match, TRBD1 (5 bases). V was clipped by 4 bases and J by 8 bases, with 11 bases between them. This CDR3 has 12 amino acids. From germline, CDR1 is SGHVS and CDR2 FQNEAQ. The CDR3 nucleotides are TGTGCCAGCAGCTCGGACATGTGGGGCTACACCTTC. Protein: CASSSDMWGYTF.

This clonotype occurred a few times. The rearrangement joins TRBV4-3 to TRBJ1-1; TRBD1 agrees at 7 bases. CDR1 LGHNA and CDR2 YSLEER come from the germline V gene. This CDR3 contains 17 residues. With V trimmed by 0 bases and J by 1 base, 8 bases remained unmatched. CDR3 protein: CASSQDRATGPNTEAFF. The DNA for the CDR3 is TGCGCCAGCAGCCAAGATAGGGCGACAGGGCCGAACACTGAAGCTTTCTTT.

This sequence joins TRBV5-3 and TRBJ1-2; 7 bases agree with TRBD1. TRBV5-3 is filed as an ORF, its function uncertain. V gave up 10 bases and J gave up 8 bases; unmatched junction bases: 11. The CDR3 length is 12 residues. DNA of the CDR3: TGTGCCGGCAGCTTAGGAGGGGGCGGCTACACCTTC. The encoded protein is CAGSLGGGGYTF.

The gene calls are TRBV6-2 or TRBV6-3 and TRBJ1-1, with 7 bases lining up with TRBD1. This CDR3 has 17 amino acids. The junction had 16 bases not matched to a gene; V was cut back by 6 bases and J by 3 bases. Looked up from germline, CDR1 is MNHEY and CDR2 is SVGEGT. The CDR3 loop is CASSYRQGGSGYTEAFF. Here the CDR3 DNA reads TGTGCCAGCAGCTACCGACAGGGAGGGAGTGGGTACACTGAAGCTTTCTTT.

The chain employs TRBV5-4 and TRBJ2-1; unclear D gene. CDR3 length equals 12 residues. Germline values: CDR1 SGHNT, CDR2 YYREEE (reference sequence). Trimming took off 2 bases at V and 9 bases at J, with 9 bases between the two ends. This CDR3 reads CASSFPTGEQFF. In nucleotides, the CDR3 is TGTGCCAGCAGCTTCCCCACGGGTGAGCAGTTCTTC.

The J gene is TRBJ2-1, the V gene TRBV7-2, with 11 bases lining up with TRBD2. The CDR3 has 19 residues. Unmatched junction bases numbered 16, after V lost 9 bases and J lost 0 bases. CDR1 is SGHTA and CDR2 is FQGNSA in the germline V gene. CDR3 in amino acids: CARSTGLAEGLSSYNEQFF. Written as DNA, the CDR3 is TGTGCCAGGAGCACGGGACTAGCGGAGGGCCTGAGCTCCTACAATGAGCAGTTCTTC.

The gene calls are TRBV19 and TRBJ1-1, with D uncertain. V was trimmed by 7 bases and J by 0 bases, leaving 3 bases between them. CDR3 length equals 11 residues. Germline CDR1 reads LNHDA; CDR2 reads SQIVND (reference sequence). CDR3 sequence (DNA): TGTGCCAGTATGGTGAACACTGAAGCTTTCTTT. Its translation is CASMVNTEAFF.

This clonotype was detected only a few times. The chain couples TRBV11-3 to TRBJ1-2; D is uncertain. The CDR3 is 17 amino acids. Germline V gene sequence: CDR1 SGHNT, CDR2 YENEEA. Trimming cost V 4 bases and J 4 bases, with 22 bases left between them. CDR3 loop: CASSSGPVPLDGYGYTF. CDR3 DNA: TGTGCCAGCAGCTCAGGACCCGTCCCTCTTGACGGCTATGGCTACACCTTC.

The V call is TRBV14, the J call TRBJ2-7; 11 nucleotides match TRBD2. This CDR3 contains 17 residues. V gave up 4 bases and J gave up 4 bases; unmatched junction bases: 12. From germline, CDR1 is SGHDN and CDR2 FVKESK. CDR3 DNA sequence: TGTGCCAGCAGCCTACAAGCCTCGGCTAGCGGGAGGTACGAGCAGTACTTC. Its protein product is CASSLQASASGRYEQYF.

This clonotype came up many times. The genes are TRBV7-2 and TRBJ2-7, with 10 nucleotides matching TRBD1. V was pared by 3 bases and J by 9 bases, with 8 bases of the junction left unmatched. The CDR3 spans 14 residues. CDR1 is SGHTA and CDR2 is FQGNSA in the germline V gene. CDR3 sequence (DNA): TGTGCCAGCAGCTTTGGGACAGGGGATCTACTGCAGTACTTC. Translation: CASSFGTGDLLQYF.

This clonotype has a handful of counts. In nucleotides, the CDR3 is TGTGCCAGCAGTTTAGCGGGGCCTGGCAATCAGCCCCAGCATTTT. Amino acids: CASSLAGPGNQPQHF. The chain has TRBV12-3 or TRBV12-4 and TRBJ1-5; D possibly corresponds to TRBD1 (5 bases). This CDR3 comprises 15 residues. V was clipped by 0 bases and J by 2 bases, with 8 bases between them.

This clonotype has only a few counts. The chain employs TRBV11-3 and TRBJ2-5, with D unresolved. Germline CDR1 is SGHNT and CDR2 is YENEEA. The CDR3 covers 11 residues. Trimming took off 8 bases at V and 5 bases at J, with 9 bases between the two ends. The CDR3 DNA reads TGTGCCAGCGGAGAGTTCGAGACCCAGTACTTC. This gives the protein CASGEFETQYF.

This chain joins TRBV20-1 and TRBJ2-7; 9 positions agree with TRBD1. V was pared by 3 bases and J by 1 base, with 10 bases of the junction left unmatched. Germline V lookup: CDR1 DFQATT, CDR2 SNEGSKA (reference sequence). CDR3 size: 16 residues. The CDR3 protein is CSASEPGQGSSYEQYF. Written as DNA, the CDR3 is TGCAGTGCTAGCGAACCGGGACAGGGATCATCCTACGAGCAGTACTTC.

This clonotype has ten or more counts. The rearrangement joins TRBV7-8 to TRBJ2-7; TRBD2 might be the D (5 bases). Trimming pared 4 bases from V and 1 base from J, leaving 14 bases between. The V gene's germline CDR1 is SGHVS and CDR2 FQNEAQ. The CDR3 has 15 residues. The CDR3 spells CASSSDSIGSYEQYF. The CDR3 DNA follows: TGTGCCAGCAGCTCGGACTCTATTGGGTCCTACGAGCAGTACTTC.

This clonotype was counted a few times. The chain carries TRBV5-1 and TRBJ2-7; 8 nucleotides line up with TRBD1. This CDR3 has 16 amino acids. Per germline, CDR1 SGHRS and CDR2 YFSETQ. V was clipped by 3 bases and J by 5 bases; unmatched bases: 13. Here the CDR3 reads CASSCPPGQELNEQYF. In nucleotides, the CDR3 is TGCGCCAGCAGCTGCCCCCCGGGACAGGAACTCAACGAGCAGTACTTC.

There are many counts of this clonotype. Here the CDR3 reads CASSRAGTSGGYTDTQYF. The CDR3 DNA follows: TGTGCCAGCAGCAGGGCTGGGACTAGCGGGGGATACACAGATACGCAGTATTTT. The chain links TRBV7-2 to TRBJ2-3; 14 positions agree with TRBD2. This CDR3 region has 18 residues. J gave up 2 bases and V 5 bases, and 9 bases lay outside the gene matches. Germline values: CDR1 SGHTA, CDR2 FQGNSA.

The J gene is TRBJ2-4, the V gene TRBV20-1, with a possible D match to TRBD2 (5 bases). V was pared by 2 bases and J by 4 bases, with 18 bases between. Germline V gene lookup returns CDR1 DFQATT and CDR2 SNEGSKA (reference sequence). The CDR3 is 16 amino acids. The DNA of the CDR3 is TGCAGTGCTAGACCATGGACGGAGGAGAGTAAAAACATTCAGTACTTC. As protein: CSARPWTEESKNIQYF.

Many counts were recorded for this clonotype. The CDR3 DNA is TGTGCCAGCAGCTTAGATCGATATGAGCAGTTCTTC. Translation: CASSLDRYEQFF. This chain links TRBV11-2 with TRBJ2-1; the D is unclear. Germline CDR1 reads SGHAT; CDR2 reads FQNNGV. The CDR3 has 12 amino acids. V dropped 0 bases and J dropped 8 bases, with 5 bases sitting between them. The entire variable domain, with the rest obtained from reference TRBV11-2 and TRBJ2-1, is as follows: EAGVAQSPRYKIIEKRQSVAFWCNPISGHATLYWYQQILGQGPKLLIQFQNNGVVDDSQLPKDRFSAERLKGVDSTLKIQPAKLEDSAVYLCASSLDRYEQFFGPGTRLTVL.

This chain connects TRBV5-1 to TRBJ1-3; possible D gene TRBD1, 5 bases. V was shortened by 0 bases and J by 0 bases, with 7 bases between the two germline ends. Germline lookup yields CDR1 SGHRS and CDR2 YFSETQ. The CDR3 has 15 amino acids. In nucleotides, the CDR3 is TGCGCCAGCAGCTTGGACGGGACCTCTGGAAACACCATATATTTT. Protein: CASSLDGTSGNTIYF.

This clonotype was detected only a few times. The chain has TRBV28 and TRBJ1-3, with a weak D call TRBD1 (5 bases). Germline V gives CDR1 MDHEN, CDR2 SYDVKM. CDR3 length: 17 amino acids. Deletions cut 6 bases from V and 2 bases from J, with 20 bases between. This chain's CDR3 is CASSTSGPATPGNTIYF. The CDR3 nucleotides read TGTGCCAGCAGCACTTCAGGGCCAGCTACTCCTGGAAACACCATATATTTT.